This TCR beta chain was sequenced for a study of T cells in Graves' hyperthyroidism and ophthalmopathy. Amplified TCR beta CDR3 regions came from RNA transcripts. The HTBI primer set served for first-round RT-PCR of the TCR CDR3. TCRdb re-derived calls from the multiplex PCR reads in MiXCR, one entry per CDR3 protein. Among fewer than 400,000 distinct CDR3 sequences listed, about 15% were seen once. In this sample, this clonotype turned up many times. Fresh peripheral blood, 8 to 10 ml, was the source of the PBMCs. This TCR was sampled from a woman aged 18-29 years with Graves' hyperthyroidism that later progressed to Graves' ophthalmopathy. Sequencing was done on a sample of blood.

The DNA of the CDR3 is TGTGCCAGCAGACGAGCGGGAACCCACAATGAGCAGTTCTTC. Its translation: CASRRAGTHNEQFF. The chain couples TRBV12-3 or TRBV12-4 to TRBJ2-1; 7 nucleotides agree with TRBD2. V dropped 6 bases and J dropped 5; count of bases not matched to a gene: 7. This CDR3 spans 14 amino acids.